The following is a TCR beta chain sequence with its context. This clonotype was counted many times. No antigen is known for it. No base qualities exist here, and no much larger clone lies one base off it. Based on the germline V gene (reference sequence), the CDR1 and CDR2 sequences are DFQATT and SNEGSKA. Trimming takes 1 base off V and 3 bases off J; junction bases not matched to a gene: 8. From cysteine to phenylalanine, the CDR3 is 15 amino acids long. The entry retains the CDR3 DNA only, 45 bases that are in frame from base 1. Taken with the paper, the label for time point translates to: newly diagnosed GD, antithyroid drugs for less than 3 months. For both TCR sequencing and RNA sequencing, RNA was extracted from PBMCs using TRIzol. The diagnosis of Graves' disease was made according to American Thyroid Association guidelines. The patients came from an endocrinology department in Xi'an, China. Each patient gave 7.5 to 10 milliliters of peripheral blood, collected in an EDTA anticoagulant tube. Ficoll Paque Plus density gradient separation was used to isolate PBMCs, and no additional T cell sorting was done. An Agilent 2100 Bioanalyzer and agarose gel were used to check RNA quality, and a NanoDrop 2000 was used to measure RNA concentration.

The data are from a study of regulatory T cells in long-lasting Graves disease (dated by TCRdb to about 2021). Context from the whole study: In the newly diagnosed Graves' disease group, patients had been taking antithyroid drugs for less than 3 months. Persistent Graves' disease patients were compared with newly diagnosed Graves' disease patients by peripheral blood TCR sequencing and RNA sequencing. A total of 35 or so samples were covered by TCR sequencing, comprising roughly 13 persistent and about 20 newly diagnosed Graves' disease patients. The study was registered as a clinical trial and conducted in China.

The method behind the library was multiplex PCR. Sequenced on an Illumina HiSeq 4000. CDR3 regions were amplified by Arm-PCR with iRepertoire HTBI primers to construct TCR beta libraries. Gel purification was performed on PCR products prior to sequencing. On the study's bioinformatics: Gene usage analysis of CDR3 amino acid clonotypes relied on the 60 or so TRBV and 14 TRBJ segments identified across samples. COPE and FqMerger were used to merge the filtered high-quality paired reads into contigs. BLAST was used to align contigs to IMGT TRBV, TRBD and TRBJ reference genes, with CDR3 defined following IMGT. Clonotypes above 0.1% frequency were classified as highly expanded clones. Repertoire diversity was measured by Shannon entropy, and V-J evenness by the Gini coefficient. Public clonotypes were defined as clonotypes shared by more than one individual. TCRdb reprocessed the public reads (quality trimming at Q25 with fastp, clone calling with MiXCR) and kept in-frame beta chains. Under each unique CDR3 protein, matching rows form one entry showing the most common genes and DNA. TCRdb, not the authors, supplied the V and J calls. Across this sample there are 250,000 to 300,000 distinct CDR3 sequences, with about 18% seen only once. The top ten hold about 15% of the sample.

Here is what the overall study found, with its caveats: Persistent disease showed preferential use of TRBV28, TRBJ1-2 and TRBJ2-5, whereas newly diagnosed disease favored TRBV20-1 and TRBJ2-1. Sequencing and analysis were limited to the TCR beta chain. Patients with persistent disease shared more public clonotypes (about 2,700) than newly diagnosed patients did (more than 900). Compared with newly diagnosed patients, patients with persistent Graves' disease had lower TCR Shannon entropy and fewer highly expanded clones, which suggests clonal expansion. The study examined only peripheral blood because the primary lesion, thyroid tissue, could not be accessed. The authors noted that the small sample size was a limitation that may lower accuracy.

The data also belong to a second study, concerning T cells in Graves' hyperthyroidism and ophthalmopathy. As the second paper documents: Stable Graves' hyperthyroidism was defined as no progression to ophthalmopathy during 18 months of follow-up. Hyperthyroidism patients were aged 18 to 65 years and newly diagnosed, with disease duration of less than 2 months. Exclusion was applied to patients with uncontrolled infections, other autoimmune diseases, pregnancy or lactation. Diagnoses relied on clinical symptoms, serum thyroxine and TRAb, thyroid ultrasound and orbital computed tomography. The first round of RT-PCR for the TCR CDR3 was performed with the HTBI primer set and the Qiagen OneStep RT-PCR kit. Most expanded thyroid clonotypes (frequency above 0.001) were also found in blood, which suggests that blood repertoires may mirror thyroid immune responses. A model built on a 13 V-J signature distinguished ophthalmopathy from stable hyperthyroidism, reaching 85% to 90% sensitivity and around 82% specificity in cross-validation and 80%/75% in testing. In validation, the model predicted progression to ophthalmopathy with 60% to 71% sensitivity and roughly 75% specificity, a median of approximately 6.5 months before onset. A discovery cohort of about 95 patients, approximately 44 with Graves' ophthalmopathy and about 58 with stable Graves' hyperthyroidism, was used to find distinguishing TCR V-J signatures. Prospective prediction of ophthalmopathy was tested in an independent validation cohort consisting of 18 to 20 hyperthyroidism patients and approximately 16 patients who later progressed to ophthalmopathy. The 100 or so discovery patients were randomly divided into training and test sets at a 7:3 ratio. In roughly six Graves' hyperthyroidism patients, the study also compared T-cell repertoires from thyroid tissue with T-cell repertoires from blood. After blood sampling, hyperthyroidism patients were treated with methimazole at a starting dose of 30 mg daily, and ophthalmopathy patients were treated with high-dose intravenous methylprednisolone. Libraries were constructed in a second round of multiplex PCR, after which size selection and purification were performed. Paired-end sequencing of the libraries was performed with 100 bp reads on an Illumina HiSeq2000. SOAPnuke was used to process the raw data, removing reads that contained adapters or uncalled bases, had a mean Phred below 15, or lacked an exact match to the constant primer or identifier. High-quality paired reads were merged using COPE v1.2.5, and each unique nucleotide sequence was defined as a clonotype. MiTCR v1.1 was used to align the clonotypes against IMGT TRBV, TRBD and TRBJ reference segments. Only V-J combinations with frequency above 0.0001, covering 99% to 99.2% of repertoires, were analysed. A TCS score was defined as the ratio of F50 (clonal expansion) to E x V (chaos), with BLOSUM62-based TCRdist applied between CDR3 peptides within each V-J. Welch's t-statistics and random forest reduced 500 to 550 V-J features to 13, which were used in a naive Bayes classifier (R e1071). No statistical method was used to fix the sample size in advance, and group allocation was not hidden from the investigators. The paper describes TCR Vbeta CDR3 sequencing of 120 to 150 peripheral blood samples, made up of 43 ophthalmopathy patients, around 78 hyperthyroidism patients and 17 progressor patients.

The receptor chain draws on TRBV20-1 and TRBJ1-2; 7 middle bases align to TRBD1. This receptor was obtained from a woman aged 25 to 45 with Graves disease. Donor details come from another sample of the same person, matched by shared clones. The material was peripheral blood mononuclear cells (PBMCs), obtained at new diagnosis, from a patient treated with antithyroid drugs. The nucleotide sequence is TGCAGTGCTAGAGCGGAGGGGGCGCCGGACTATGGCTACACCTTC. This codes for CSARAEGAPDYGYTF.